This section outlines one T cell receptor (beta chain) sequence together with its context. The antigen remains unidentified. These data belong to a study of cytomegalovirus exposure and HLA in healthy donors. Overall study context: The same platform was used for the 110 or so validation repertoires as for the roughly 660 first-cohort repertoires, as reported in a later analysis.

Measured with immunoSEQ multiplex PCR; TCRdb has only the in-frame clones, and not every one. Here the sample spans under 300,000 clones, about 90% being singletons. Germline V gene lookup returns CDR1 SNHLY and CDR2 FYNNEI. The V and J ends lost 6 bases and 6 bases, in that order; junction bases with no gene match: 5. The CDR3 loop spans 14 amino acids. Study results and caveats: For most TCR sequences rarity was the rule, although some public TCRs occurred in many donors. A subsequent analysis found that TCR clusters from the first cohort also tended to co-occur in the approximately 110 validation repertoires, with about 94% of cluster scores above 0. Overall, some 160 TCR beta chains were annotated as cytomegalovirus-associated.

The clonotype originates from a woman under 40 in good health and CMV-seropositive. The sequencing input was PBMCs. The chain joins TRBV2 to TRBJ1-1; 12 nucleotides match TRBD1. DNA of the CDR3: TGTGCCAGCAGCAGAGGGACAGGGGGCTCTGAAGCTTTCTTT. It encodes CASSRGTGGSEAFF. Looking up the rest from reference TRBV2 and TRBJ1-1 gives the full variable domain: EPEVTQTPSHQVTQMGQEVILRCVPISNHLYFYWYRQILGQKVEFLVSFYNNEISEKSEIFDDQFSVERPDGSNFTLKIRSTKLEDSAMYFCASSRGTGGSEAFFGQGTRLTVV.